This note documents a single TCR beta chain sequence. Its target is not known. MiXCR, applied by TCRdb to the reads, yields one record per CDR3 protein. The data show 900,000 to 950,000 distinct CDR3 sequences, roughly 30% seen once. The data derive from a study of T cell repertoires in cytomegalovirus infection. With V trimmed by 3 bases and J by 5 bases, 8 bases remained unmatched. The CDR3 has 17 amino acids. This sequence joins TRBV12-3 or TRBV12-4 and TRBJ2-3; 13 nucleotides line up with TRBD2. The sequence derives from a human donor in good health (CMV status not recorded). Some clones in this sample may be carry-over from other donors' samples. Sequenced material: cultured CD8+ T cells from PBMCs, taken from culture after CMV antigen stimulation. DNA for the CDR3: TGTGCCAGCAGTTTTCTACAGGGGACTAGCGGGGTAGATACGCAGTATTTT. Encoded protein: CASSFLQGTSGVDTQYF.